The clone carrying this T cell receptor beta chain showed up just once. Its specificity is not known. Time point denoted: week 35, safety follow-up. Vaccine doses each comprised 300 ug of mutant IDH1 20-mer peptide, with topical imiquimod. This CDR3 comprises 14 residues. CDR1 is SGHRS and CDR2 is YFSETQ in the germline V gene. V lost 4 bases to trimming and J lost 5 bases, with 12 bases between them. This entry is derived from a study of a mutant IDH1 vaccine in newly diagnosed glioma. Repertoires were generated with immunoSEQ multiplex PCR, while TCRdb's copy carries only in-frame clones and drops some. The sample carries 58,000 or so clones, less than 90% recorded once.

The rearrangement uses TRBV5-1 and TRBJ1-4; TRBD1 is a possible D gene (6 bases). The source was PBMCs, collected from a glioma patient whose treatment included an IDH1 peptide vaccine. This clonotype was sampled from a man aged 40-50 years with glioma. DNA of the CDR3: TGCGCCAGCAGCAGGGGGGGGTTAAATGAAAAACTGTTTTTT. It encodes CASSRGGLNEKLFF.